The T cell receptor beta chain under discussion was sequenced for a study of T cells in narcolepsy. Study-level background: Healthy controls were enrolled alongside patients with narcolepsy type 1 or type 2.

Germline V gene sequence: CDR1 SNHLY, CDR2 FYNNEI. With 6 bases clipped from V and 5 bases from J, the junction kept 9 bases outside the gene matches. The CDR3 has 16 residues. The data were produced by immunoSEQ multiplex PCR, yet TCRdb's version contains in-frame clones alone and is incomplete. The top ten clones hold approximately 1.2% of a sample with about 21,000 clones, around 90% of them seen once. Details on this clone: Its antigen is not identified.

Study-level points and caveats: HCRT-specific and TRIB2-specific autoreactive clonotypes appeared among same-patient CSF and blood CD4+ clonotypes. In some patient and control memory CD4+ samples, autoreactive clones were absent. Blood of same and different patients, but not healthy controls, reportedly held recurring autoreactive clonotypes.

The sequenced sample consisted of CD45RA- memory CD4+ T cells from PBMCs. The clonotype comes from a human donor with narcolepsy. The chain employs TRBV2 and TRBJ1-4; 10 bases are shared with TRBD1. The CDR3 sequence: CASSRGQGSFNEKLFF. As DNA, the CDR3 is TGTGCCAGCAGCAGGGGACAGGGGTCATTCAATGAAAAACTGTTTTTT.